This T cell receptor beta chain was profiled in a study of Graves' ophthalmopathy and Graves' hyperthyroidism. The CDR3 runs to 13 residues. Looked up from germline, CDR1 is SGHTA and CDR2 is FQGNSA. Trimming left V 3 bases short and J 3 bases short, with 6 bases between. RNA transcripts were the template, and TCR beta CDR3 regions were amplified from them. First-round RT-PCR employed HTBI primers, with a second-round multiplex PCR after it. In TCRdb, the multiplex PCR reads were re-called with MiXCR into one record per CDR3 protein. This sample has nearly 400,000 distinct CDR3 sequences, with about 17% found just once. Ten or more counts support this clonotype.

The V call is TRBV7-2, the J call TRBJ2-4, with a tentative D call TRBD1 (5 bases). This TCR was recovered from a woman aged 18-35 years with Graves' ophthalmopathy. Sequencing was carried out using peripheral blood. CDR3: CASSLTDKNIQYF. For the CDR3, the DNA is TGTGCCAGCAGCTTGACAGACAAAAACATTCAGTACTTC. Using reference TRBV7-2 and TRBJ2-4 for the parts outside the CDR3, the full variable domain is GAGVSQSPSNKVTEKGKDVELRCDPISGHTALYWYRQSLGQGLEFLIYFQGNSAPDKSGLPSDRFSAERTGGSVSTLTIQRTQQEDSAVYLCASSLTDKNIQYFGAGTRLSVL.